A selection of T cell receptor beta chains follows, all from one sample in a study of vaccination and CD4 T cells after COVID-19. TCRdb reanalysed the PCR reads using MiXCR and keeps one entry per CDR3 protein. This sample has 20,000 or so distinct CDR3 sequences; 20% to 25% occur once, and the top ten carry 7.8%. These receptors lack a known antigen. The sample consisted of cultured CD4+ T cells from blood. Receptors were obtained from a human donor with COVID-19. Each CDR3 is given with its conserved first and last residue. Fields, in order: J gene, clone size, V gene, D gene, CDR3 protein, CDR3 DNA. The D gene is left open where the match is weak. Not all rows give a size; the values are once, few, many and, for expanded clones, a class.

J: TRBJ1-2
size: medium-sized
V: TRBV15
D: NA
CDR3: CATSRVGGNYGYTF
DNA: TGTGCCACCAGCAGGGTAGGAGGAAACTATGGCTACACCTTC

J: TRBJ2-7
size: NA
V: TRBV15
D: NA
CDR3: CATSRGGGGTYEQYF
DNA: TGTGCCACCAGCAGAGGTGGGGGCGGTACCTACGAGCAGTACTTC

J: TRBJ1-5
size: few
V: TRBV7-2
D: NA
CDR3: CASSLEGGNSNQPQHF
DNA: TGTGCCAGCAGCTTAGAAGGCGGGAATAGCAATCAGCCCCAGCATTTT

J: TRBJ2-5
size: few
V: TRBV5-1
D: NA
CDR3: CASSSLETQYF
DNA: TGCGCCAGCAGCTCGTTAGAGACCCAGTACTTC

J: TRBJ1-3
size: NA
V: TRBV7-9
D: NA
CDR3: CASSLGGGGGDTIYF
DNA: TGTGCCAGCAGCTTAGGCGGAGGGGGAGGAGACACCATATATTTT

J: TRBJ1-4
size: NA
V: TRBV5-8
D: NA
CDR3: CASSGGAKTNEKLFF
DNA: TGTGCCAGCAGCGGAGGGGCAAAAACTAATGAAAAACTGTTTTTT

J: TRBJ2-5
size: few
V: TRBV5-4
D: NA
CDR3: CASSFFDIGAQETQYF
DNA: TGTGCCAGCAGCTTCTTCGACATCGGGGCCCAAGAGACCCAGTACTTC

J: TRBJ1-2
size: few
V: TRBV6-1
D: TRBD1
CDR3: CASSMTGGQNGYTF
DNA: TGTGCCAGCAGTATGACAGGGGGGCAGAATGGCTACACCTTC

J: TRBJ1-5
size: medium-sized
V: TRBV15
D: NA
CDR3: CATSRDRHSNQPQHF
DNA: TGTGCCACCAGCAGGGACAGACATAGCAATCAGCCCCAGCATTTT

J: TRBJ1-2
size: NA
V: TRBV5-1
D: NA
CDR3: CASSLLGVEANYGYTF
DNA: TGCGCCAGCAGCTTGTTAGGTGTGGAGGCTAACTATGGCTACACCTTC

J: TRBJ2-3
size: few
V: TRBV12-3/TRBV12-4
D: TRBD1
CDR3: CASSLGQGPTDTQYF
DNA: TGTGCCAGCAGTTTGGGACAGGGACCCACAGATACGCAGTATTTT

J: TRBJ2-5
size: few
V: TRBV10-3
D: TRBD2
CDR3: CAIRGTRKKETQYF
DNA: TGTGCCATCCGCGGGACTAGGAAGAAAGAGACCCAGTACTTC

J: TRBJ1-1
size: few
V: TRBV20-1
D: NA
CDR3: CSARSPGTWAFF
DNA: TGCAGTGCTAGATCCCCTGGGACGTGGGCTTTCTTT

J: TRBJ1-1
size: few
V: TRBV5-4
D: NA
CDR3: CASSLGSDGNTEAFF
DNA: TGTGCCAGCAGCTTGGGGTCAGACGGGAACACTGAAGCTTTCTTT

J: TRBJ2-2
size: NA
V: TRBV6-1
D: TRBD2
CDR3: CASRLTSGGTGELFF
DNA: TGTGCCAGCAGACTGACTAGCGGGGGGACCGGGGAGCTGTTTTTT

J: TRBJ1-1
size: few
V: TRBV6-1
D: TRBD1
CDR3: CASSAQGGISEAFF
DNA: TGTGCCAGCAGTGCCCAGGGGGGCATCTCTGAAGCTTTCTTT

J: TRBJ1-1
size: medium-sized
V: TRBV6-2/TRBV6-3
D: NA
CDR3: CASSGVQNTEAFF
DNA: TGTGCCAGCAGTGGGGTACAGAACACTGAAGCTTTCTTT

J: TRBJ1-1
size: few
V: TRBV6-1
D: NA
CDR3: CASRRFGSNTEAFF
DNA: TGTGCCAGCAGGCGGTTCGGGTCTAATACTGAAGCTTTCTTT